This T cell receptor beta chain was obtained from a study of neurological immune-mediated disorders (dated by TCRdb to between 2017 and 2020). Broadly, across the study: Of the approximately 35 multiple sclerosis patients, about 30 had relapsing-remitting MS and 3 had secondary progressive MS. The study compared peripheral blood TCR-beta repertoires of HTLV-I-associated myelopathy (HAM/TSP) patients, multiple sclerosis patients and healthy controls using UMI-based sequencing. Longitudinal samples, technical triplicates and paired sorted CD4+ and CD8+ T-cell subsets, alongside PBMC samples, were included among the approximately 99 TCR-beta libraries. Of the 60 to 70 subjects in the cohort, about 14 were HAM/TSP patients, around 35 were multiple sclerosis patients, and approximately 20 were healthy controls. What the authors observed across the whole study: Phylogenetic analysis grouped repertoires from 18 of 34 MS patients into a cluster of related CDR3 sequences, suggesting a possible repertoire-level signature. The MS cluster was not associated with any clinical or MRI features, and the authors stated that larger cohorts are needed. TCR clonal expansion was greatest in HAM/TSP patients and smallest in MS patients, who ranked below even healthy controls. No identical CDR3 amino acid sequences were found to be shared among expanded clones across subjects, suggesting that TCR-beta repertoires were private in all groups.

The germline ends are 9 bases apart after V is trimmed by 1 base and J by 6 bases. The germline V gene (reference sequence) supplies CDR1 LGHDT and CDR2 YNNKEL. From cysteine to phenylalanine, the CDR3 is 13 amino acids long. Only CDR3 DNA is held: 39 bases, read in frame from base 1. cDNA was synthesized by template-switch 5'RACE using a primer carrying a 10-nucleotide random unique molecular identifier by which each TCR transcript was tagged. Each sequencing run produced over 190 million TCR-beta sequences covering 15-18 subjects. Total RNA was extracted with the RNeasy kit. TCR-beta VDJ regions were amplified with primers for the TCR constant region and the 5'RACE anchor, using the KAPA Real-time Library Amplification kit. Sample indexes and Illumina adaptors were added in a first PCR, after which library yield was increased in a second PCR. The roughly 650 bp TCR product was size-selected on a 2% E-gel SizeSelection system after Ampure bead purification. Before pooling, library quality was assessed on a Bioanalyzer, concentration was determined with Qubit, and library quantification was performed with the Kapa Library Quantification kit. An Illumina HiSeq 2500 was used to sequence the libraries paired-end at 2 x 150 bp. To increase sequence diversity, about 25-31% phiX was spiked into each library pool. The authors' pipeline ran thus. The quality-filtered reads were processed with the UMI-based MiGEC pipeline, whose error correction step removed more than 80% of the raw TCR sequences. IMGT germline references were used for aligning VDJ genes, and each clonotype was defined as a unique CDR3 amino acid sequence together with its V-J genes. Clonal expansion, Shannon diversity, and CDR3 relatedness (CalcPairwiseDistances, ClusterSamples) were evaluated with VDJtools, and phylogenetic trees were built with CLCbio workbench. Clones with at least 8 unique UMIs were defined as expanded, with this threshold being based on coefficient-of-variation modelling across technical triplicates. TCRdb trimmed the raw reads at Q25, called clones with MiXCR and kept productive beta chains. Under each unique CDR3 protein, matching rows form one entry showing the most common genes and DNA. What appears here as the V and J calls and clone size reflects TCRdb's work, not the paper's. The sample table lists over 55,000 distinct CDR3 sequences, about 2.5% of them with a count of one. Approximately 3% of the sample is in the top ten clones.

Unsorted PBMC libraries were generated from 2 million PBMCs stored in RNAlater at -80 °C until RNA extraction. Multiple sclerosis patients were enrolled in a US clinical protocol evaluating disease progression by magnetic resonance imaging. PBMCs were separated from peripheral blood using Ficoll-Hypaque density gradient centrifugation and then cryopreserved in liquid nitrogen. This clonotype occurred many times. Its antigen is currently not known. No base-level quality is on record; no much larger clone is a single base apart. The source material was PBMCs. This receptor chain uses TRBV3-1 and TRBJ1-1, and possibly TRBD1, on 5 matching bases. The receptor was isolated from a man in his forties or fifties with multiple sclerosis. CDR3 protein: CASSQVMGAEAFF. The nucleotides read TGTGCCAGCAGCCAAGTGATGGGGGCTGAAGCTTTCTTT.